This T cell receptor (beta chain) was retrieved from a study of blood T cell repertoires in COVID-19. Background on the study: The United States, Italy and Spain were the sources of the acute and convalescent COVID-19 samples. From T cells, B-cell-depleted T cells, or PBMCs came the material, which was cDNA or gDNA.

How the authors handled the data: Reference gene primer amplification in the assay estimated nucleated cell counts. Sequencing used immunoSEQ multiplex PCR; TCRdb keeps in-frame clones, though not all of them. That table supplies the V and J calls and clone size; D and trimming were determined from the DNA. The repertoire includes under 350,000 clones, approximately 85% of them detected once, and around 6.9% sits in the top ten. The clonotype originates from a human donor in a cohort sampled during active COVID-19. Sequenced: peripheral blood.

The CDR3 here is CASSEGLGAGFYGYTF. CDR3 sequence (DNA): TGTGCCAGCAGTGAAGGTCTAGGAGCAGGGTTCTATGGCTACACCTTC. J is TRBJ1-2 and V is TRBV6-1; a weak D match, TRBD1 (5 bases). Trimming removed 1 base from V and 4 bases from J, with 16 bases in between. The germline gives CDR1 MNHNS, CDR2 SASEGT. There are 16 residues in the CDR3.